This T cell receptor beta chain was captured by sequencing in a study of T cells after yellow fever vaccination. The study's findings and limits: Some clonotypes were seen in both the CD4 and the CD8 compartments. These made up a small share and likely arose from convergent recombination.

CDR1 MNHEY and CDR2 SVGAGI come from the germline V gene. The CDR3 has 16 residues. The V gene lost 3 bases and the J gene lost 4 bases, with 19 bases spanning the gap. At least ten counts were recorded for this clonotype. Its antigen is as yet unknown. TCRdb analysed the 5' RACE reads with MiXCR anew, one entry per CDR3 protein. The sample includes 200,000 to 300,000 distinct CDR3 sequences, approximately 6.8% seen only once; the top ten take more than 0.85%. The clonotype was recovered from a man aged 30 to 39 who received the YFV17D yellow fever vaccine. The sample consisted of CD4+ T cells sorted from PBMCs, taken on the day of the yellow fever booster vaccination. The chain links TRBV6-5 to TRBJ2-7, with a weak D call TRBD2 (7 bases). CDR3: CASSYEGGGPGYEQYF. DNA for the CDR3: TGTGCCAGCAGTTATGAGGGGGGAGGGCCTGGGTACGAGCAGTACTTC.